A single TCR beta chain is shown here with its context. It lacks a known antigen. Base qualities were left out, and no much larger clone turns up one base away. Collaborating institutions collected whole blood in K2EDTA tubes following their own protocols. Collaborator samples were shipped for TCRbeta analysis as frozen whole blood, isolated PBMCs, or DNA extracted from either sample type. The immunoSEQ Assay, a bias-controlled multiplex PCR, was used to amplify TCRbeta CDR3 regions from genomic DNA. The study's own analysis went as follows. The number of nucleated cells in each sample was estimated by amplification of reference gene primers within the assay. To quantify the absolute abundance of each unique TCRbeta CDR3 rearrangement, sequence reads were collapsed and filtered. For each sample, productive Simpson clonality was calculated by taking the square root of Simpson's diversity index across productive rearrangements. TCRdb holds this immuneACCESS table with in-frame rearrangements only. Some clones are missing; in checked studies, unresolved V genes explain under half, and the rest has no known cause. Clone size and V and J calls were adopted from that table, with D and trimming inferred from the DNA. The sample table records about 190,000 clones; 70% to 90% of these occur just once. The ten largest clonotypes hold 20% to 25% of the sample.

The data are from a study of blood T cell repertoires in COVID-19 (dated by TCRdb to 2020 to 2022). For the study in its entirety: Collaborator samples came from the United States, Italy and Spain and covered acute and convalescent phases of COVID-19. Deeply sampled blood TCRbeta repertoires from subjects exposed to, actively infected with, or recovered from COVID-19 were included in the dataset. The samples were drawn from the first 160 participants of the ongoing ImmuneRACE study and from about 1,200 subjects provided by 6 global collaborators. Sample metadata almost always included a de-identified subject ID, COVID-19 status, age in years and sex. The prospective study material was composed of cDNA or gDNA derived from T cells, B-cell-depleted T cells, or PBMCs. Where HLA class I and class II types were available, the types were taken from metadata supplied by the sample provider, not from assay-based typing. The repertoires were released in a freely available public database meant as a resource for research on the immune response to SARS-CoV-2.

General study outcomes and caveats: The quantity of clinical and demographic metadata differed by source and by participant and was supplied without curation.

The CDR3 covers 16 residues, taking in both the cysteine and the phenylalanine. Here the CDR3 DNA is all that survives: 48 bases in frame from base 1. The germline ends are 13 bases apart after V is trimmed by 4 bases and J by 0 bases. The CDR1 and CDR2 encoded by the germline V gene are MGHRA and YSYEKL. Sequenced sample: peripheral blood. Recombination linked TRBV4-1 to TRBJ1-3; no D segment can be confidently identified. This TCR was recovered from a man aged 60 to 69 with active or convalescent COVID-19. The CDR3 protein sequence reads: CASSLSRSSSGNTIYF. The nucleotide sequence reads TGCGCCAGCAGCCTCTCGAGGTCCAGCTCTGGAAACACCATATATTTT.